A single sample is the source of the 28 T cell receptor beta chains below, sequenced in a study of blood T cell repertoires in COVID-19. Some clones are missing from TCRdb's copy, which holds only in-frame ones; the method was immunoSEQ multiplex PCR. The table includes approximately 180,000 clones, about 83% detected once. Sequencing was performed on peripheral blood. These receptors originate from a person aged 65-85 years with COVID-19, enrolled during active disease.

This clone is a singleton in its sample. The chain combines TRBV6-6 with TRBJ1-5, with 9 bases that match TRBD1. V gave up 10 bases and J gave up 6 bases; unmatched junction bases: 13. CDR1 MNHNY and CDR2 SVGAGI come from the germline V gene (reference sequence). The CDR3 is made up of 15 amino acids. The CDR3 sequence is CATFLGTGYRQPQHF. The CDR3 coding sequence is TGTGCCACCTTCCTAGGGACAGGGTATCGTCAGCCCCAGCATTTT.

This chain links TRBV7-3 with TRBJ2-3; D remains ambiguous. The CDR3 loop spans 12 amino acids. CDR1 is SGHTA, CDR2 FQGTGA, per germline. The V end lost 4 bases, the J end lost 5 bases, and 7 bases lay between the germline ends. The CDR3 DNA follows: TGTGCCAGCAGCTCCCTCGGAGATACGCAGTATTTT. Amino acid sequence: CASSSLGDTQYF.

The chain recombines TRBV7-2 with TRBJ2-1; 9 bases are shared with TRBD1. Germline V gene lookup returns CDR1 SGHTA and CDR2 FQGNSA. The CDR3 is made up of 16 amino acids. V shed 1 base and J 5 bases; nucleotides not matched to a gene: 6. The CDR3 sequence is CASSLVGTGTNNEQFF. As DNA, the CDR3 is TGTGCCAGCAGCTTAGTAGGGACAGGGACTAACAATGAGCAGTTCTTC.

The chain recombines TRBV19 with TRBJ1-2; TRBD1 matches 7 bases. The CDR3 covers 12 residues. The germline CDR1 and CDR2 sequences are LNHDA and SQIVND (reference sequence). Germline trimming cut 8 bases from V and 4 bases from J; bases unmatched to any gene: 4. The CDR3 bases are TGTGCCAGTCTGGACAGGCTCTATGGCTACACCTTC. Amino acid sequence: CASLDRLYGYTF.

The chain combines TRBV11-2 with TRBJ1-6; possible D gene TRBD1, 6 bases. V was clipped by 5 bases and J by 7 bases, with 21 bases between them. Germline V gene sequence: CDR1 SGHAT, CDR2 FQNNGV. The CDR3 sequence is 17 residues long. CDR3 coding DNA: TGTGCCAGCAGCCGACAGTCGCCGGGACAAGGCAATTCACCCCTCCACTTT. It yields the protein CASSRQSPGQGNSPLHF.

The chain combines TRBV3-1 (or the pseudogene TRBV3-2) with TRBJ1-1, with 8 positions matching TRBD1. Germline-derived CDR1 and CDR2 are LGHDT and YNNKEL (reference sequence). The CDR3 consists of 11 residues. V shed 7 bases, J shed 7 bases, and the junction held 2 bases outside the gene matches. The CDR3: CASKGQGEAFF. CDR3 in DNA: TGTGCCAGCAAAGGACAGGGTGAAGCTTTCTTT.

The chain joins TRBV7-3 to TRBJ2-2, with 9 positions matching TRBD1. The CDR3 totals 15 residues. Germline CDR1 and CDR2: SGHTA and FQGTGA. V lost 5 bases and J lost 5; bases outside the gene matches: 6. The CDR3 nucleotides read TGTGCCAGCAGCCCGGGACAGGGTCGGACCGGGGAGCTGTTTTTT. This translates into CASSPGQGRTGELFF. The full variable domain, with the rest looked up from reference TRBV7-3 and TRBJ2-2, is GAGVSQTPSNKVTEKGKYVELRCDPISGHTALYWYRQSLGQGPEFLIYFQGTGAADDSGLPNDRFFAVRPEGSVSTLKIQRTERGDSAVYLCASSPGQGRTGELFFGEGSRLTVL.

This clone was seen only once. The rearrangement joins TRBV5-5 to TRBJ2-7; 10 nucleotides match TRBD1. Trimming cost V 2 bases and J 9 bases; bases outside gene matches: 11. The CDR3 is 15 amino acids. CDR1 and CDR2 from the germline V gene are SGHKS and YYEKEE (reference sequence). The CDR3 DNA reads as TGTGCCAGCAGCTTAGGACTGGACAGGGGGTCAGTGCAGTACTTC. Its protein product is CASSLGLDRGSVQYF.

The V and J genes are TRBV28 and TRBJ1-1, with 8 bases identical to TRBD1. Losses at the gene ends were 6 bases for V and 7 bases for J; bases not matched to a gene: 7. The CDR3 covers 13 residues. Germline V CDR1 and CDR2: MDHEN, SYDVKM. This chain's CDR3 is CASRYQGAVEAFF. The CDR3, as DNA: TGTGCCAGCAGATATCAGGGGGCGGTTGAAGCTTTCTTT. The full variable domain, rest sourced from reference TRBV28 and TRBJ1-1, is DVKVTQSSRYLVKRTGEKVFLECVQDMDHENMFWYRQDPGLGLRLIYFSYDVKMKEKGDIPEGYSVSREKKERFSLILESASTNQTSMYLCASRYQGAVEAFFGQGTRLTVV.

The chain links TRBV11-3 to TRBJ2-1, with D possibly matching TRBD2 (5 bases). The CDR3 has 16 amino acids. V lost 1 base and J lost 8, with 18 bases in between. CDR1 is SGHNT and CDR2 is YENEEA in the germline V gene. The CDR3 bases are TGTGCCAGCAGCTTAGGTGGGCCTAGCCCCTCGGATGAGCAGTTCTTC. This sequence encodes CASSLGGPSPSDEQFF.

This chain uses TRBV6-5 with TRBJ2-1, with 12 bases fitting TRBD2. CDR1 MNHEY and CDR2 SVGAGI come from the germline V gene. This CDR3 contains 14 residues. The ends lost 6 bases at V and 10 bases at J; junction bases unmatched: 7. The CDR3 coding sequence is TGTGCCAGCAGGGTACTAGCGGGAGGTTCAGAGCAGTTCTTC. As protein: CASRVLAGGSEQFF.

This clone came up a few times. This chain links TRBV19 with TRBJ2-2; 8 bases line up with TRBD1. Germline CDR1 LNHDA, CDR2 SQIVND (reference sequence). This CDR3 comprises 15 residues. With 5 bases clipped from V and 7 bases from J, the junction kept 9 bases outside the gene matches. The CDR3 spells CASSSQQGASGELFF. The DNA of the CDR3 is TGTGCCAGTAGTTCCCAGCAGGGGGCAAGCGGGGAGCTGTTTTTT.

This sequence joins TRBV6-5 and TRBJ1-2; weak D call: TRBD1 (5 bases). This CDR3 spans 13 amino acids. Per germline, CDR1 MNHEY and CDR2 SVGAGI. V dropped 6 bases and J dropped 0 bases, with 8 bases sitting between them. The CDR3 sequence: CASRQGANYGYTF. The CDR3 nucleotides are TGTGCCAGCAGACAAGGGGCTAACTATGGCTACACCTTC.

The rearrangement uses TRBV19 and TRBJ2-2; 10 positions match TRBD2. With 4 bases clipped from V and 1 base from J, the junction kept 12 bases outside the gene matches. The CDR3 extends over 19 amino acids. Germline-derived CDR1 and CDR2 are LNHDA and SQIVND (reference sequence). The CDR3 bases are TGTGCCAGTAGTAGATTAGCGGGAGGATCGAGCTTGAACACCGGGGAGCTGTTTTTT. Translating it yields CASSRLAGGSSLNTGELFF.

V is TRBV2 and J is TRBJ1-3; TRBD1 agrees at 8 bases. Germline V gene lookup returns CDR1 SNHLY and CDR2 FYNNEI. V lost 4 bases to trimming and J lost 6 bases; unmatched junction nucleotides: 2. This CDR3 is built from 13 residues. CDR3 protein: CASSGTGKNTIYF. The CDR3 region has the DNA TGTGCCAGCAGTGGGACAGGGAAAAACACCATATATTTT.

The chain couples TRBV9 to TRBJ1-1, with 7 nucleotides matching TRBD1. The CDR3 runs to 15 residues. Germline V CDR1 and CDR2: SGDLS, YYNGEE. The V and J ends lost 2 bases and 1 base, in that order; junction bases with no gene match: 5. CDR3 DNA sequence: TGTGCCAGCAGCGTCCAGACAGGGCCGAACACTGAAGCTTTCTTT. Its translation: CASSVQTGPNTEAFF.

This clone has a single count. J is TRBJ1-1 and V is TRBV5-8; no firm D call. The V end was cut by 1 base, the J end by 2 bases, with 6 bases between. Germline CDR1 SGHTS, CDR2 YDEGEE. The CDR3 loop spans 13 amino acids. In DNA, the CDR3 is TGTGCCAGCAGCTTGTTCCTTAACACTGAAGCTTTCTTT. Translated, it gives CASSLFLNTEAFF.

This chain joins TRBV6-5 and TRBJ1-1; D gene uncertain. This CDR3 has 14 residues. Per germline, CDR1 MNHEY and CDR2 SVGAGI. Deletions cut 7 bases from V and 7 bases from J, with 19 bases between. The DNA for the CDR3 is TGTGCCAGCACCCAAAGGAGCGGAGAGAATGAAGCTTTCTTT. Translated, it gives CASTQRSGENEAFF.

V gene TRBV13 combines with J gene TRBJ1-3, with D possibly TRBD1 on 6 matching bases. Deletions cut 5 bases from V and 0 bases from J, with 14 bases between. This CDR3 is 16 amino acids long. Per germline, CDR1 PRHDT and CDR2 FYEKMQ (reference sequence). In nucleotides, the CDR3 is TGTGCCAGCAGCAATTGGGGAGGGGGCTCTGGAAACACCATATATTTT. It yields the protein CASSNWGGGSGNTIYF.

CDR3 DNA: TGTGCCAGCAGTCCGGGACATAGGCATGAAAAACTGTTTTTT. Its protein product is CASSPGHRHEKLFF. The V call is TRBV27, the J call TRBJ1-4; tentatively, D is TRBD1 (6 bases). Germline CDR1 MNHEY, CDR2 SMNVEV (reference sequence). The CDR3 extends over 14 amino acids. V was trimmed by 5 bases and J by 6 bases, leaving 13 bases between them.

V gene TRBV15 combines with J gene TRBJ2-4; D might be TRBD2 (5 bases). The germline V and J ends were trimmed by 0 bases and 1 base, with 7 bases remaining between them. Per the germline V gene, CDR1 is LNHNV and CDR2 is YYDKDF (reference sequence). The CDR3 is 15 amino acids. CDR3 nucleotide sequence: TGTGCCACCAGCAGAGAGGGAGCGGCCAAAAACATTCAGTACTTC. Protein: CATSREGAAKNIQYF.

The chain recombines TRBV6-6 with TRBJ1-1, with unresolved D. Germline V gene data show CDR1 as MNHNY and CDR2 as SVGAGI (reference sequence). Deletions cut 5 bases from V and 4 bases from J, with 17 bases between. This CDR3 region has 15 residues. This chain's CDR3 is CASSRKTSGSTEAFF. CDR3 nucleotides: TGTGCCAGCAGTAGAAAGACGAGTGGGAGCACTGAAGCTTTCTTT.

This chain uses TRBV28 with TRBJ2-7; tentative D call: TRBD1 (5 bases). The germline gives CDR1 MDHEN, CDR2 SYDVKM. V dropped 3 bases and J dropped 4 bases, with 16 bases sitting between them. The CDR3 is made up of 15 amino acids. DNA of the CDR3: TGTGCCAGCAGTTTTGAGGACGGCAGGGTGTACGAGCAGTACTTC. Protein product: CASSFEDGRVYEQYF.

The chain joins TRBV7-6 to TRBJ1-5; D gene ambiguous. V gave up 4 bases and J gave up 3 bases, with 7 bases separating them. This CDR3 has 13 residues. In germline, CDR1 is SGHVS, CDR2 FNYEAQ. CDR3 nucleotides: TGTGCCAGCAGCTACAGTTCCAATCAGCCCCAGCATTTT. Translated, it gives CASSYSSNQPQHF.

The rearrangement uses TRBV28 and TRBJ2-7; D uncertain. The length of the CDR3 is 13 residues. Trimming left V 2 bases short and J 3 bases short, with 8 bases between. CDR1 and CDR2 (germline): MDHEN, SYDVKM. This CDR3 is CASSLEAFYEQYF. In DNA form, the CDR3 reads TGTGCCAGCAGTTTAGAAGCCTTCTACGAGCAGTACTTC.

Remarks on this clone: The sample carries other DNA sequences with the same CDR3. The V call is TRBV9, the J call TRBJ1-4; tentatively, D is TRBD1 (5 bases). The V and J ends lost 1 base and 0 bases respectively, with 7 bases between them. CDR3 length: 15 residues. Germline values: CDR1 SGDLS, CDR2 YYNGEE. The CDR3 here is CASSVTGATNEKLFF. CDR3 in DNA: TGTGCCAGCAGCGTAACGGGGGCAACTAATGAAAAACTGTTTTTT.

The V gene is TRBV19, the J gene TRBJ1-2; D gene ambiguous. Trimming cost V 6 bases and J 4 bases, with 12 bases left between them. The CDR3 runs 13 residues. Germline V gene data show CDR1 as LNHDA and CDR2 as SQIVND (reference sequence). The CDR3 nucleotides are TGTGCCAGTAGCGGGATGAGCTTCTATGGCTACACCTTC. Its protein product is CASSGMSFYGYTF.

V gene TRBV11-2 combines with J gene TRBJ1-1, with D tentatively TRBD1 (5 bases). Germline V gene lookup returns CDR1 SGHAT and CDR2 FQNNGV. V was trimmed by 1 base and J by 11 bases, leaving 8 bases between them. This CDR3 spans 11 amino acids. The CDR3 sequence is CASSLGQQAFF. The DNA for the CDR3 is TGTGCCAGCAGCTTAGGACAGCAGGCTTTCTTT.